The rows below give T cell receptor beta chains drawn from one sample of a study of multiple sclerosis patients with progressive multifocal leukoencephalopathy. Libraries were prepared by immunoSEQ multiplex PCR; TCRdb keeps only in-frame clonotypes and omits some of them. The sample holds 25,000 to 35,000 clones, more than 70% seen once. Sequencing used PBMCs, obtained from a patient treated with natalizumab. These receptors all stem from a woman between 25 and 40 years old with progressive multifocal leukoencephalopathy. Each CDR3 is given with its conserved first and last residue. The D gene is left open where the match is weak. Clone size, where shown, is once, few, many, or a class for clones that have expanded.

d_call j_call v_call clone_size cdr3_aa cdr3_nt
. TRBJ2-5 TRBV27 . CASSLDPGAKETQYF TGTGCCAGCAGTTTAGATCCAGGGGCAAAAGAGACCCAGTACTTC
. TRBJ1-4 TRBV19 . CASSIVREEKLFF TGTGCCAGTAGTATAGTAAGGGAAGAAAAACTGTTTTTT
. TRBJ2-7 TRBV28 . CASSFSELGGEQYF TGTGCCAGCAGTTTTTCAGAACTCGGTGGCGAGCAGTACTTC
TRBD1 TRBJ2-1 TRBV4-3 . CASSARQGEYNEQFF TGCGCCAGCAGCGCACGACAGGGGGAATACAATGAGCAGTTCTTC
. TRBJ2-2 TRBV7-9 . CASSSPGRQLAGELFF TGTGCCAGCAGCTCACCTGGCAGGCAGTTGGCCGGGGAGCTGTTTTTT
TRBD2 TRBJ2-2 TRBV9 . CASSVVSGGDTGELFF TGTGCCAGCAGCGTAGTTAGCGGGGGAGACACCGGGGAGCTGTTTTTT
TRBD2 TRBJ2-1 TRBV10-3 . CAISEKLAGDFLLGEQFF TGTGCCATCAGTGAGAAATTAGCGGGGGACTTCCTGCTTGGTGAGCAGTTCTTC
TRBD1 TRBJ1-5 TRBV2 . CASSWTGVGSSNQPQHF TGTGCCAGCAGCTGGACAGGGGTGGGCAGTAGCAATCAGCCCCAGCATTTT
. TRBJ2-3 TRBV30 . CAWNHEGLTDTQYF TGTGCCTGGAACCACGAGGGGCTGACAGATACGCAGTATTTT
. TRBJ2-1 TRBV5-4 . CASSLGGTSIGEQFF TGTGCCAGCAGCTTGGGCGGGACATCTATTGGTGAGCAGTTCTTC
TRBD1 TRBJ2-3 TRBV28 . CASSSPGGQVSQYF TGTGCCAGCAGTTCGCCAGGGGGACAGGTATCACAGTATTTT
TRBD1 TRBJ1-2 TRBV7-9 once CASSLAGQIPNYGYTF TGTGCCAGCAGCTTAGCGGGACAGATACCTAACTATGGCTACACCTTC
TRBD2 TRBJ2-7 TRBV4-3 . CASSPRLAGGLAYEQYF TGCGCCAGCAGCCCACGACTAGCGGGGGGCCTCGCCTACGAGCAGTACTTC
. TRBJ2-3 TRBV6-5 . CASFGLQLNTDTQYF TGTGCCAGCTTCGGACTCCAACTTAACACAGATACGCAGTATTTT
TRBD2 TRBJ2-7 TRBV5-6 . CASREGLGPNEQYF TGTGCCAGCAGGGAGGGACTAGGACCCAACGAGCAGTACTTC
. TRBJ1-5 TRBV6-6 . CASTIGVYQPQHF TGTGCCAGCACCATAGGGGTTTATCAGCCCCAGCATTTT